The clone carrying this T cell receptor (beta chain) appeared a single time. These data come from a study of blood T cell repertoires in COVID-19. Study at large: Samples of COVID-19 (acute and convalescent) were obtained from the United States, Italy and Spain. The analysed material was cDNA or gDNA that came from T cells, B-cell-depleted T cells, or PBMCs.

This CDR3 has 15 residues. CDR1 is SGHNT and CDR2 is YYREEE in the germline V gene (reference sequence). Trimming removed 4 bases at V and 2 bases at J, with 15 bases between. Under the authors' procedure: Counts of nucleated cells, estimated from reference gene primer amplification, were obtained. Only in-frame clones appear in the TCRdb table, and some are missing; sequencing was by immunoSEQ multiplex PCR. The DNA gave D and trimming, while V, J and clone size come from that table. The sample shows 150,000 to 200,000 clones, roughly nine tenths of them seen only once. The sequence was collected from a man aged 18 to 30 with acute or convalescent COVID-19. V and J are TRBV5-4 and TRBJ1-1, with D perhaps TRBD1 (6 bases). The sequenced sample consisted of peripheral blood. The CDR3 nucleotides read TGTGCCAGCAGCGTTGGGGGCACAGACAACACTGAAGCTTTCTTT. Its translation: CASSVGGTDNTEAFF.